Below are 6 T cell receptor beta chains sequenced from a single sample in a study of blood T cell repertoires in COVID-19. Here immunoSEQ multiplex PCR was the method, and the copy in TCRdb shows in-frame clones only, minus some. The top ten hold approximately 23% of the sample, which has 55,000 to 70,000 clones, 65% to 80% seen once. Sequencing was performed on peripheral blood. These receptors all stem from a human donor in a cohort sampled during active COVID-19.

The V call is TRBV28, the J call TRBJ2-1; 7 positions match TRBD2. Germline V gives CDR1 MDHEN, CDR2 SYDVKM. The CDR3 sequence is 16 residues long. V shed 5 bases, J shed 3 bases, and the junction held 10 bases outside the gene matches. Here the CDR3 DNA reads TGTGCCAGCAGTCCTCCTGGGGCGGGGGTCTACAATGAGCAGTTCTTC. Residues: CASSPPGAGVYNEQFF. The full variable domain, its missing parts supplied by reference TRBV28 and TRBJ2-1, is DVKVTQSSRYLVKRTGEKVFLECVQDMDHENMFWYRQDPGLGLRLIYFSYDVKMKEKGDIPEGYSVSREKKERFSLILESASTNQTSMYLCASSPPGAGVYNEQFFGPGTRLTVL.

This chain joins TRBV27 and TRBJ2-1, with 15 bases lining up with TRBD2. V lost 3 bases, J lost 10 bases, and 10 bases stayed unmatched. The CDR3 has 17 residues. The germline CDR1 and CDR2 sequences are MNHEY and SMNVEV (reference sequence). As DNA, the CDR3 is TGTGCCAGCAGTTTCGCATGGACTAGCGGGGGGGCTAGGGAGCAGTTCTTC. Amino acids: CASSFAWTSGGAREQFF.

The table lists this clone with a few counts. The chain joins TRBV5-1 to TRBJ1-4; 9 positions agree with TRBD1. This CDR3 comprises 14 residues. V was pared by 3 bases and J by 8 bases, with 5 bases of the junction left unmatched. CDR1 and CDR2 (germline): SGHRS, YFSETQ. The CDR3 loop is CASSSGQGSEKLFF. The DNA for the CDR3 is TGCGCCAGCAGCTCGGGACAGGGTAGCGAAAAACTGTTTTTT.

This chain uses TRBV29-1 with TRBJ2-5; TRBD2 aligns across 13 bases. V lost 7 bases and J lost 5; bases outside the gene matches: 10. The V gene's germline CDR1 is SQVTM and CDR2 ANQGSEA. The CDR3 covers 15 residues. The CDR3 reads CSGRLAGGTGETQYF. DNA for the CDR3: TGCAGCGGCCGACTAGCGGGGGGCACCGGGGAGACCCAGTACTTC. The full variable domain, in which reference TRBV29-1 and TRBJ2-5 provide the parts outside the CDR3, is SAVISQKPSRDICQRGTSLTIQCQVDSQVTMMFWYRQQPGQSLTLIATANQGSEATYESGFVIDKFPISRPNLTFSTLTVSNMSPEDSSIYLCSGRLAGGTGETQYFGPGTRLLVL.

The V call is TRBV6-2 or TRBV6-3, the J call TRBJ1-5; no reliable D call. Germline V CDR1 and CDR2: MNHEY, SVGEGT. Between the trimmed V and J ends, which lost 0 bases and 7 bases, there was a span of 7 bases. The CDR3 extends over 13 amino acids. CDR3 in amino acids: CASSYSWLQPQHF. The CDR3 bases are TGTGCCAGCAGTTACTCCTGGCTCCAGCCCCAGCATTTT.

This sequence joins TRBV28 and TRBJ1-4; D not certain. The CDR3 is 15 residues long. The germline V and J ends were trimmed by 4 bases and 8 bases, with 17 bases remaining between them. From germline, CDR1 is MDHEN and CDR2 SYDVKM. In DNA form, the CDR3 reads TGTGCCAGCAGTTCACCCCCGGCCTCCGGGGAAAAACTGTTTTTT. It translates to CASSSPPASGEKLFF.